This TCR beta chain is drawn from a study of shared T cell receptors in the human thymus. Method: immunoSEQ multiplex PCR; TCRdb's copy keeps in-frame clones and lacks some. The sample lists some 700,000 clones, approximately 85% seen once, with about 0.011% in the top ten. These data were also reused for a study on human thymus T cells. In that study: Thymic samples were excised during corrective heart operations. Related work found strong thymic repertoire overlap between unrelated individuals.

The receptor was isolated from a girl younger than two with a congenital heart defect. The sequencing sample was made of thymocytes.

The CDR3 nucleotides are TGCGCCAGCAGCCCCGGGACTAGCGTTGAGGACGAGCAGTACTTC. It specifies CASSPGTSVEDEQYF. The chain links TRBV4-3 to TRBJ2-7, with 10 bases lining up with TRBD2. Germline assignment: CDR1 LGHNA and CDR2 YSLEER. There are 15 residues in the CDR3. The V and J ends lost 4 bases and 5 bases, in that order; junction bases with no gene match: 8.